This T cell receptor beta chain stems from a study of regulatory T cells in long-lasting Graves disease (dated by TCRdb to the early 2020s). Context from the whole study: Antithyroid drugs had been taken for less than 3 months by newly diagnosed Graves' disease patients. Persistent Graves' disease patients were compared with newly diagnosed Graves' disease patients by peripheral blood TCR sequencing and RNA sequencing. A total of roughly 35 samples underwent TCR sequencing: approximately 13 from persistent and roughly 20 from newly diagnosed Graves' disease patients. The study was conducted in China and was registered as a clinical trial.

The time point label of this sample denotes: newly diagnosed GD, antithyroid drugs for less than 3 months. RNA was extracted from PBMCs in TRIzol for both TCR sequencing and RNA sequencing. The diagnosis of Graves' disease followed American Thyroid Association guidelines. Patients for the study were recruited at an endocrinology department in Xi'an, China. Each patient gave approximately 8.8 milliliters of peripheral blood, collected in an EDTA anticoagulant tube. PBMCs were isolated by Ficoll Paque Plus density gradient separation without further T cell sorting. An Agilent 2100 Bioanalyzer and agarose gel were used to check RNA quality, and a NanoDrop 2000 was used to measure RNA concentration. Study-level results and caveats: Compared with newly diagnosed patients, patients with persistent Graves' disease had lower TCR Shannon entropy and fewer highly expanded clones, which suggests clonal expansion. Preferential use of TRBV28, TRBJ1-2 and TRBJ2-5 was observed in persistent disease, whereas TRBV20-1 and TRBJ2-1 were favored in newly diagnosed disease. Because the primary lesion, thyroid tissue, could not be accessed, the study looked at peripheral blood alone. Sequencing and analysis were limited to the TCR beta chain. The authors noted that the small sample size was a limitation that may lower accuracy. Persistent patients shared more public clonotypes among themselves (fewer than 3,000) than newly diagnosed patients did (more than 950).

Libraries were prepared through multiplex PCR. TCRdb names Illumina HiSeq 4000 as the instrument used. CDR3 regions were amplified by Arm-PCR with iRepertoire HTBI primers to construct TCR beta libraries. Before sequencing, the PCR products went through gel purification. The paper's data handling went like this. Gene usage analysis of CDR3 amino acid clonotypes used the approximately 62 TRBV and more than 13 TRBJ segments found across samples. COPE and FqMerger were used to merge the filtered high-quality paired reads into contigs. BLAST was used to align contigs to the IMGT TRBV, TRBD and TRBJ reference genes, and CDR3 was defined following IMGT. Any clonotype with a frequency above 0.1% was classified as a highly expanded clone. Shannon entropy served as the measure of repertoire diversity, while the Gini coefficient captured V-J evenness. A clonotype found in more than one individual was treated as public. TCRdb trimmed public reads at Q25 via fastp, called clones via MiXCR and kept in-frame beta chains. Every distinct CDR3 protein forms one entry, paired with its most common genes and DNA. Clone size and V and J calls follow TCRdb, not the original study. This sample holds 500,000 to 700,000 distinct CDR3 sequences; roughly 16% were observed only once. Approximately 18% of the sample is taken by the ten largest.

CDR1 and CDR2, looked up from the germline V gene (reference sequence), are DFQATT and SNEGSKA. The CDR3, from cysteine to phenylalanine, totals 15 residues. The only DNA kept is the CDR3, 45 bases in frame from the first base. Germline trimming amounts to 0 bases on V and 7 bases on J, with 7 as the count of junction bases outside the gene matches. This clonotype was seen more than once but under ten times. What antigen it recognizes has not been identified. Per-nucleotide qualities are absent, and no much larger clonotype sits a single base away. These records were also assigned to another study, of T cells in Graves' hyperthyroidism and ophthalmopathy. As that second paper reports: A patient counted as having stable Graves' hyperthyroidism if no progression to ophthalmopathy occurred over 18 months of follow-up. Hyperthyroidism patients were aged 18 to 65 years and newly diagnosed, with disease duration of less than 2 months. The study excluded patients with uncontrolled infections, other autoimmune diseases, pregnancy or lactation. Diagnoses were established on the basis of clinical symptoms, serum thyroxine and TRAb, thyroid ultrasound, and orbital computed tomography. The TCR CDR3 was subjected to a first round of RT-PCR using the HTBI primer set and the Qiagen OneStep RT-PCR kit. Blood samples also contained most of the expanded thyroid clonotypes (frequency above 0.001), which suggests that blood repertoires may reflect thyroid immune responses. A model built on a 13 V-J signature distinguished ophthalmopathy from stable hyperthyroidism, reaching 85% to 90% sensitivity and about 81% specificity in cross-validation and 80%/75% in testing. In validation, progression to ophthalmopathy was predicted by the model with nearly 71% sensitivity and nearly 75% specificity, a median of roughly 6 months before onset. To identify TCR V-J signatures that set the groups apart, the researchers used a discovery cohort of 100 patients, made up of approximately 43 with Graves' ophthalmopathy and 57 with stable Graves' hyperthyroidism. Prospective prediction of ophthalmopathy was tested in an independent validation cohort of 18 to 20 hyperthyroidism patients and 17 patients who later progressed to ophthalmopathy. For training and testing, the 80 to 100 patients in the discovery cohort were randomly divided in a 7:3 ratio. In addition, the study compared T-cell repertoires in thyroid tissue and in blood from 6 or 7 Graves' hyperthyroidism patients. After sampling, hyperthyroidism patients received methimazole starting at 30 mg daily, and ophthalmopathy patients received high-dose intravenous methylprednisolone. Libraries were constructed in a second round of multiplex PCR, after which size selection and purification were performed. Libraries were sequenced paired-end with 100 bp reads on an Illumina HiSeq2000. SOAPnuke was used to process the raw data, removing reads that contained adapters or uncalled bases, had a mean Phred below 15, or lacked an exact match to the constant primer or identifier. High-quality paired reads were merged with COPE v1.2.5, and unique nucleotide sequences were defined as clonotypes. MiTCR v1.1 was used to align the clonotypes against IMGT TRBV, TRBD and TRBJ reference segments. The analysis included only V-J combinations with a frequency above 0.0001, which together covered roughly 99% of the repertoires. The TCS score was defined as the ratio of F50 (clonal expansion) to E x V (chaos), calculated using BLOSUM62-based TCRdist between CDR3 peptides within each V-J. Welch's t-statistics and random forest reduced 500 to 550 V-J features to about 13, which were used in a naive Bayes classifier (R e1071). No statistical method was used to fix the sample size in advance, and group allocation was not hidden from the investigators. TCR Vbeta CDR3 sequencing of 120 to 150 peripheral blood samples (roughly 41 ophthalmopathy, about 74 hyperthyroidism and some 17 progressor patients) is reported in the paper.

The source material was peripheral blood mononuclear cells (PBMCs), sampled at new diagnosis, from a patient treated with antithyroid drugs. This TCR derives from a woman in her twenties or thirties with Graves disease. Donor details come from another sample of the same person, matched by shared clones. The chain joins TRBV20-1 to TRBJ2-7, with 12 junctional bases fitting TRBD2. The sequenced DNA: TGCAGTGCTAGAGACCGTCTAGCGGGAGGGCCAGAGCAGTACTTC. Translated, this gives CSARDRLAGGPEQYF.